A single sample gave rise to the 23 T cell receptor beta chains below, sequenced in a study of patients and donors after allogeneic stem cell transplantation. Each CDR3 protein is one row after TCRdb ran MiXCR on the RT-PCR reads. In the table there are about a million distinct CDR3 sequences, about 20% of which are singletons. The sequenced sample consisted of blood, either unsorted or a sorted T cell fraction (not recorded which). The receptors were gathered from a human donor who was either an allogeneic HSCT recipient or a stem cell or donor lymphocyte infusion donor (not recorded which). It is not recorded whose cells these are; they may come from a transplant donor.

At least ten counts were recorded for this clonotype. The chain joins TRBV12-3 or TRBV12-4 to TRBJ2-7, with 10 bases lining up with TRBD1. CDR3 length: 14 residues. V shed 4 bases, J shed 5 bases, and the junction held 5 bases outside the gene matches. DNA of the CDR3: TGTGCCAGCAGTTCACTCGGGACAGGGGACGAGCAGTACTTC. It codes for CASSSLGTGDEQYF.

The genes are TRBV6-5 and TRBJ2-5, with a possible D match to TRBD1 (6 bases). The CDR3 consists of 9 residues. Germline CDR1 MNHEY, CDR2 SVGAGI. Trimming stripped 10 bases from V and 7 bases from J, with 7 bases between. CDR3 residues: CATRGTQYF. CDR3 in DNA: TGTGCCACCAGGGGGACCCAGTACTTC.

This clonotype was counted a few times. The chain recombines TRBV3-1 with TRBJ1-6; 9 nucleotides match TRBD1. The trim removed 1 base at V and 9 bases at J, leaving 10 bases unmatched. This CDR3 is built from 17 residues. Looked up from germline, CDR1 is LGHDT and CDR2 is YNNKEL (reference sequence). The DNA for the CDR3 is TGTGCCAGCAGCCAAGGATTCCCACAGGGGGCGAGTTCACCCCTCCACTTT. This codes for CASSQGFPQGASSPLHF.

This clonotype has only a few counts. This chain connects TRBV13 to TRBJ2-4; tentatively, D is TRBD1 or TRBD2 (6 bases each). CDR1 and CDR2 from the germline V gene are PRHDT and FYEKMQ (reference sequence). Between the trimmed V and J ends, which lost 7 bases and 0 bases, there was a span of 7 bases. The CDR3 sequence is 13 residues long. The CDR3: CASKGGAKNIQYF. CDR3 DNA: TGTGCCAGCAAGGGGGGAGCCAAAAACATTCAGTACTTC.

This clonotype has only a few counts. The chain is built from TRBV30 and TRBJ1-2; 7 bases match TRBD1. Germline V CDR1 and CDR2: GTSNPN, SVGIG (reference sequence). The ends lost 1 base at V and 7 bases at J; junction bases unmatched: 6. This CDR3 contains 13 residues. The CDR3 sequence: CAWSETDRAGYTF. The CDR3 DNA sequence: TGTGCCTGGAGTGAAACCGACAGGGCTGGCTACACCTTC.

The CDR3 region is CAISVAGGDNEQFF. The CDR3 bases are TGTGCCATCAGTGTGGCGGGAGGGGACAATGAGCAGTTCTTC. The gene calls are TRBV10-3 and TRBJ2-1, with 9 positions matching TRBD2. Trimming took 4 bases from V and 5 from J; bases not matched to a gene: 3. There are 14 residues in the CDR3. In germline, CDR1 is ENHRY, CDR2 SYGVKD.

This clonotype was seen a few times. The chain couples TRBV27 to TRBJ1-5; unclear D gene. The germline V gene has CDR1 MNHEY and CDR2 SMNVEV (reference sequence). Trimming shortened V by 11 bases and J by 1 base, and 6 bases separated the two germline ends. The CDR3 loop spans 11 amino acids. The CDR3: CAVGSNQPQHF. CDR3 nucleotides: TGTGCCGTGGGGAGCAATCAGCCCCAGCATTTT.

This clonotype turned up a few times. J is TRBJ1-1 and V is TRBV20-1, with 7 bases lining up with TRBD1. This CDR3 comprises 13 residues. The trim removed 0 bases at V and 6 bases at J, leaving 4 bases unmatched. The V gene's germline CDR1 is DFQATT and CDR2 SNEGSKA (reference sequence). The CDR3 loop reads CSARDRGVPEAFF. The CDR3 DNA reads as TGCAGTGCTAGAGACAGGGGGGTACCTGAAGCTTTCTTT.

This clonotype was recorded a few times. The chain combines TRBV2 with TRBJ2-7, with 12 bases fitting TRBD2. Looked up from germline, CDR1 is SNHLY and CDR2 is FYNNEI. V dropped 6 bases and J dropped 3; count of bases not matched to a gene: 6. The CDR3 sequence is 15 residues long. Here the CDR3 reads CASRRLAGVVYEQYF. The CDR3 region has the DNA TGTGCCAGCAGACGACTAGCGGGAGTAGTCTACGAGCAGTACTTC.

This clonotype came up a few times. The V call is TRBV4-3, the J call TRBJ2-1; tentatively, D is TRBD2 (6 bases). CDR1 and CDR2 (germline): LGHNA, YSLEER. V was trimmed by 2 bases and J by 6 bases, leaving 17 bases between them. The CDR3 runs to 16 residues. CDR3 loop: CASSQLAGSGVNEQFF. CDR3 nucleotides: TGCGCCAGCAGCCAACTTGCGGGGAGTGGAGTCAATGAGCAGTTCTTC.

This chain links TRBV11-2 with TRBJ2-1; 7 bases map to TRBD1. In germline, CDR1 is SGHAT, CDR2 FQNNGV. The junction had 13 bases not matched to a gene; V was cut back by 5 bases and J by 6 bases. This CDR3 is built from 16 residues. The CDR3 nucleotides read TGTGCCAGCAGCCTAACGGACAGGCTTTTTTCCAATGAGCAGTTCTTC. Translation gives CASSLTDRLFSNEQFF.

The chain uses TRBV4-3 and TRBJ2-5, with D perhaps TRBD1 (6 bases). Germline CDR1 LGHNA, CDR2 YSLEER. The CDR3 is made up of 15 amino acids. Trimming pared 0 bases from V and 1 base from J, leaving 9 bases between. The CDR3, as DNA: TGCGCCAGCAGCCAAGAGGGGACACCCCAAGAGACCCAGTACTTC. This translates into CASSQEGTPQETQYF.

Only a few counts were recorded for this clonotype. The CDR3 nucleotides are TGTGCCAGTTCGGGTCAGCAGGGCTACACCTTC. This translates into CASSGQQGYTF. The chain links TRBV28 to TRBJ1-2; D not certain. The CDR3 is made up of 11 amino acids. Germline CDR1 and CDR2: MDHEN and SYDVKM. The V and J ends lost 9 bases and 8 bases respectively, with 13 bases between them.

This clonotype was detected a few times. This chain joins TRBV7-3 and TRBJ2-1, with 9 bases lining up with TRBD2. J gave up 8 bases and V 1 base, and 9 bases lay outside the gene matches. The CDR3 covers 16 residues. Germline CDR1 is SGHTA and CDR2 is FQGTGA. CDR3 nucleotide sequence: TGTGCCAGCAGCTTAAAAGTTAGCGGGAGAATAGATGAGCAGTTCTTC. Residues: CASSLKVSGRIDEQFF.

This clonotype was recorded a few times. The V and J genes are TRBV5-1 and TRBJ2-1; 8 bases are shared with TRBD2. CDR3 size: 15 residues. CDR1 is SGHRS, CDR2 YFSETQ, per germline. V shed 7 bases, J shed 3 bases, and the junction held 9 bases outside the gene matches. The CDR3 spells CASSLGGVGYNEQFF. The DNA for the CDR3 is TGCGCCAGCTCCCTCGGGGGGGTGGGCTACAATGAGCAGTTCTTC.

J is TRBJ1-6 and V is TRBV11-2; 7 bases align to TRBD1. Germline CDR1 and CDR2: SGHAT and FQNNGV. There are 17 residues in the CDR3. V lost 0 bases, J lost 8 bases, and 10 bases stayed unmatched. The CDR3 nucleotides are TGTGCCAGCAGCTTAGATTTGAATGGGGACAGTTATTCACCCCTCCACTTT. Translating gives CASSLDLNGDSYSPLHF. The variable domain in full, completed from reference TRBV11-2 and TRBJ1-6, reads EAGVAQSPRYKIIEKRQSVAFWCNPISGHATLYWYQQILGQGPKLLIQFQNNGVVDDSQLPKDRFSAERLKGVDSTLKIQPAKLEDSAVYLCASSLDLNGDSYSPLHFGNGTRLTVT.

The chain is built from TRBV7-2 and TRBJ2-2; the D gene is possibly TRBD1 (5 bases). This CDR3 is built from 15 residues. Per the germline V gene, CDR1 is SGHTA and CDR2 is FQGNSA. Trimming took off 3 bases at V and 5 bases at J, with 13 bases between the two ends. As DNA, the CDR3 is TGTGCCAGCAGCTTGGCAGGGAAGGGGACCGGGGAGCTGTTTTTT. Residues: CASSLAGKGTGELFF.

This clonotype was counted only a few times. The V gene is TRBV6-1, the J gene TRBJ1-2; D gene unclear. The CDR3 loop spans 13 amino acids. V was pared by 3 bases and J by 4 bases, with 9 bases between. Germline CDR1 MNHNS, CDR2 SASEGT. The CDR3 here is CASSETVFYGYTF. The CDR3 nucleotides read TGTGCCAGCAGTGAGACGGTCTTCTATGGCTACACCTTC.

V gene TRBV27 combines with J gene TRBJ1-5; D not certain. Germline V gene data show CDR1 as MNHEY and CDR2 as SMNVEV (reference sequence). This CDR3 has 14 residues. V was trimmed by 2 bases and J by 4 bases, leaving 9 bases between them. DNA of the CDR3: TGTGCCAGCAGTTTACTCCCGTATAATCAGCCCCAGCATTTT. Its translation is CASSLLPYNQPQHF.

This clonotype has just a few counts. This chain joins TRBV20-1 and TRBJ2-5, with 9 bases aligning to TRBD1. Trimming took 6 bases from V and 5 from J; bases not matched to a gene: 4. The CDR3 extends over 12 amino acids. Germline V lookup: CDR1 DFQATT, CDR2 SNEGSKA (reference sequence). The CDR3 region has the DNA TGCAGTGCCGACGGGACAGGGGAGACCCAGTACTTC. This translates into CSADGTGETQYF.

The genes are TRBV20-1 and TRBJ2-5; 15 bases agree with TRBD2. CDR3 length: 17 amino acids. The V and J ends lost 5 bases and 7 bases, in that order; junction bases with no gene match: 14. Germline V lookup: CDR1 DFQATT, CDR2 SNEGSKA (reference sequence). CDR3 DNA sequence: TGCAGTGCTCCCCGGACTAGCGGGGGGGCGGGGTTCGGGACCCAGTACTTC. Translation gives CSAPRTSGGAGFGTQYF.

The chain is built from TRBV20-1 and TRBJ2-1; D not resolved. V shed 3 bases and J shed 7 bases, with 19 bases lying between them. This CDR3 comprises 15 residues. In germline, CDR1 is DFQATT, CDR2 SNEGSKA (reference sequence). The DNA for the CDR3 is TGCAGTGCTAGTTCGAGACCGGGTTCCATGAATGAGCAGTTCTTC. Translating it yields CSASSRPGSMNEQFF.

The chain employs TRBV7-2 and TRBJ1-4; D may be TRBD1 (5 bases). CDR1 is SGHTA and CDR2 is FQGNSA in the germline V gene. V gave up 3 bases and J gave up 4 bases, with 12 bases separating them. There are 15 residues in the CDR3. The CDR3 nucleotides are TGTGCCAGCAGCTTCAGGGAGTACGGTAATGAAAAACTGTTTTTT. Its protein product is CASSFREYGNEKLFF.